This T cell receptor beta chain stems from a study of blood T cell repertoires in COVID-19. The overall study: The analysed material was cDNA or gDNA that came from T cells, B-cell-depleted T cells, or PBMCs.

Some clones are missing from TCRdb's copy, which holds only in-frame ones; the method was immunoSEQ multiplex PCR. Of roughly 190,000 clones listed, 81% were seen once; the top ten hold 9.5% to 11%. Trimming removed 6 bases at V and 7 bases at J, with 10 bases between. This CDR3 region has 12 residues. Seattle-derived patients entered the study during active infection and were followed longitudinally. Sequenced: peripheral blood. The receptor was derived from a woman aged 35 to 49 with COVID-19, enrolled during active disease. The gene calls are TRBV12-3 or TRBV12-4 and TRBJ2-1, with D possibly matching TRBD1 (5 bases). The CDR3 sequence is CASSPTENEQFF. The CDR3 nucleotides are TGTGCCAGCAGCCCGACAGAAAATGAGCAGTTCTTC.